This entry describes one TCR beta chain. The CDR3 consists of 15 residues. Germline values: CDR1 MNHEY, CDR2 SVGAGI. Trimming removed 0 bases from V and 7 bases from J, with 13 bases in between. Under the authors' procedure: Amplifying reference gene primers gave estimates of nucleated cell counts. The data were produced by immunoSEQ multiplex PCR, yet TCRdb's version contains in-frame clones alone and is incomplete. V and J calls and clone size follow that table, whereas D and trimming were derived from the DNA. The sample has 55,000 to 65,000 clones; approximately 85% are singletons. The sample comes from a study of blood T cell repertoires in COVID-19. Looking at the study overall: Sites in the United States, Italy and Spain provided acute and convalescent COVID-19 samples. In each case, the material was cDNA or gDNA derived from T cells, B-cell-depleted T cells, or PBMCs.

The TCR originated in a human donor in a cohort sampled during active COVID-19. The sample comprised peripheral blood. The chain carries TRBV6-5 and TRBJ1-3, with a tentative D call TRBD1 (6 bases). The CDR3 region is CASSYSVQGTNTIYF. CDR3 nucleotides: TGTGCCAGCAGTTACTCGGTCCAGGGGACGAACACCATATATTTT.